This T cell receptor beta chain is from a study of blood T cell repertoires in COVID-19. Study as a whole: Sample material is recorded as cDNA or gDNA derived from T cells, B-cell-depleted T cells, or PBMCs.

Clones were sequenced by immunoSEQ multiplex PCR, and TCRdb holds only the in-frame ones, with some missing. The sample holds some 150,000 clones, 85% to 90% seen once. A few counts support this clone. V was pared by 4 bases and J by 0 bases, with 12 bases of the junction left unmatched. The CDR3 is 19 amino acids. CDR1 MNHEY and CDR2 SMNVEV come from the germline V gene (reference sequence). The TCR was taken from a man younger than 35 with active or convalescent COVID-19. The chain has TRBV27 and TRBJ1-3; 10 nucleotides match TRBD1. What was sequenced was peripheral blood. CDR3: CASSSGQGGYESSGNTIYF. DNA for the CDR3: TGTGCCAGCAGTTCCGGACAGGGGGGATATGAAAGCTCTGGAAACACCATATATTTT.